A selection of T cell receptor beta chains follows, all from one sample in a study of CD8+ T cells in alopecia areata. Method: immunoSEQ multiplex PCR; TCRdb's copy keeps in-frame clones and lacks some. The sample consists of 180,000 or so clones, around 63% of them appearing once. The source material was CD4+ T cells sorted from blood, sampled at week 0. The receptors were sampled from a human donor with alopecia areata. The CDR3 runs from the conserved cysteine through the conserved F or W. A D gene is named only where the DNA matches it firmly. Size tells how often a clone was seen (once, few, many) or the class of an expanded clone, and some rows leave it out.

j_call d_call v_call clone_size cdr3_nt cdr3_aa
TRBJ2-4 TRBD1 TRBV4-3 few TGCGCCAGCAGCCATCAGACAGGGGAAAACATTCAGTACTTC CASSHQTGENIQYF
TRBJ1-5 NA TRBV5-1 NA TGCGCCAGCAGCTTCGGCCAGCCTAATCAGCCCCAGCATTTT CASSFGQPNQPQHF
TRBJ1-1 NA TRBV7-9 NA TGTGCCAGCAGCTCTTATGAAGCTTTCTTT CASSSYEAFF
TRBJ2-5 NA TRBV29-1 NA TGCAGCGTGGTCAGGGTGGGAGAGACCCAGTACTTC CSVVRVGETQYF
TRBJ2-1 NA TRBV29-1 NA TGCAGCAGCGGGGAGGGCAGGGGGATGGAGCAGTTCTTC CSSGEGRGMEQFF
TRBJ2-6 NA TRBV14 few TGTGCCAGCAGCCAAGATACGTCCATCTCTGGGGCCAACGTCCTGACTTTC CASSQDTSISGANVLTF
TRBJ1-2 NA TRBV19 few TGTGCCAGTAGTAACCTTTTCGGCTACACCTTC CASSNLFGYTF
TRBJ2-7 NA TRBV7-2 NA TGTGCCAGCAGCTCACGGAGCTCCTACGAGCAGTACTTC CASSSRSSYEQYF
TRBJ2-7 TRBD2 TRBV5-1 NA TGCGCCAGCAGCTCGACTAGCCTAAGCTCCTACGAGCAGTACTTC CASSSTSLSSYEQYF
TRBJ1-1 TRBD1 TRBV29-1 once TGCAGCGGCCGGGACAGGGGGAAGGCGGACACTGAAGCTTTCTTT CSGRDRGKADTEAFF
TRBJ2-1 NA TRBV2 NA TGTGCCAGCAGTGAAGGTTTGAATGAGCAGTTCTTC CASSEGLNEQFF
TRBJ2-4 NA TRBV5-1 NA TGCGCCAGCAGCTTAAACAGGGATATTCAGTACTTC CASSLNRDIQYF
TRBJ2-3 TRBD1 TRBV30 NA TGTGCCTGGAGTGTAGGACAGGGGACAGATACGCAGTATTTT CAWSVGQGTDTQYF
TRBJ1-6 NA TRBV9 NA TGTGCCAGCAGCGTAGTGGAAACAGATAATTCACCCCTCCACTTT CASSVVETDNSPLHF
TRBJ2-1 TRBD2 TRBV27 NA TGTGCCAGCAGTTTTGACGGGGGGTCCTACAATGAGCAGTTCTTC CASSFDGGSYNEQFF
TRBJ1-4 NA TRBV7-2 NA TGTGCCAGCAGCTCGGTTGCGAATGAAAAACTGTTTTTT CASSSVANEKLFF
TRBJ2-7 NA TRBV27 NA TGTGCCAGCAGTTCCGGACCAGCCTACGAGCAGTACTTC CASSSGPAYEQYF
TRBJ1-1 NA TRBV11-2 NA TGTGCCAGCAGCTTAATTTCGGGCACTGAAGCTTTCTTT CASSLISGTEAFF
TRBJ2-5 TRBD1 TRBV29-1 once TGCAGCGTTACCGGACAGGGGTGGGAGACCCAGTACTTC CSVTGQGWETQYF
TRBJ2-4 NA TRBV15 NA TGTGCCACCAGCGGAGACAGCTCAAAAAACATTCAGTACTTC CATSGDSSKNIQYF
TRBJ1-2 TRBD1 TRBV19 once TGTGCCAGTAGGATGGGACAGGGAAACTATGGCTACACCTTC CASRMGQGNYGYTF
TRBJ2-5 TRBD2 TRBV4-3 NA TGCGCCAGCAGCCTTGGGACGGGACTAGGGGGGGAGACCCAGTACTTC CASSLGTGLGGETQYF
TRBJ2-5 NA TRBV2 NA TGTGCCAGTCGGGGGAACCAAGAGACCCAGTACTTC CASRGNQETQYF
TRBJ2-1 NA TRBV5-6 NA TGTGCCAGCAGCTTACGATACAATGAGCAGTTCTTC CASSLRYNEQFF
TRBJ1-1 NA TRBV18 few TGTGCCAGCTCACCCCAATCCCCCGGGGATAATGAAGCTTTCTTT CASSPQSPGDNEAFF
TRBJ2-5 TRBD2 TRBV30 once TGTGCCTGGAATATACGGGGGGGCCTGATGGTTGAGACCCAGTACTTC CAWNIRGGLMVETQYF
TRBJ2-7 NA TRBV5-6 NA TGTGCCAGCAGCTTGGGGGGCGAGCAGTACTTC CASSLGGEQYF
TRBJ2-5 TRBD2 TRBV28 NA TGTGCCAGCAGTCTCTCCCTAGCGGGCTTCCAAGAGACCCAGTACTTC CASSLSLAGFQETQYF
TRBJ2-3 TRBD2 TRBV2 few TGTGCCAGCAGTGAAGGCGCTAGCGGGGGGACCTCTAGCACAGATACGCAGTATTTT CASSEGASGGTSSTDTQYF
TRBJ2-7 NA TRBV9 NA TGTGCCAGCAGCGTAGCGACAGGCAATAACTACGAGCAGTACTTC CASSVATGNNYEQYF
TRBJ1-6 NA TRBV5-6 NA TGTGCCAGCAGCGTGTGGTCCGGCGGGTCACCCCTCCACTTT CASSVWSGGSPLHF
TRBJ1-3 NA TRBV30 NA TGTGCCTGGATCGATATTGCCTGGGGCCCTGGAAACACCATATATTTT CAWIDIAWGPGNTIYF
TRBJ2-2 TRBD1 TRBV7-9 many TGTGCCAGCGGGACAGGGGTCTCGAACACCGGGGAGCTGTTTTTT CASGTGVSNTGELFF
TRBJ2-1 NA TRBV5-4 NA TGTGCCAGCAGCTCCGTCCCACGGGGCTTGAAGGATGAGCAGTTCTTC CASSSVPRGLKDEQFF
TRBJ2-7 NA TRBV7-9 once TGTGCCAGCAGCCCTAAGGACTCCGAGCAGTACTTC CASSPKDSEQYF
TRBJ2-1 NA TRBV9 NA TGTGCCAGCAGCGTCTCAACGGGGAGTGGCAATGAGCAGTTCTTC CASSVSTGSGNEQFF
TRBJ1-5 TRBD1 TRBV6-5 NA TGTGCCAGCAGATTGGGACAGGGGGTAGGGCCCCAGCATTTT CASRLGQGVGPQHF
TRBJ2-1 TRBD2 TRBV7-9 NA TGTGCCAGCAGCCAGCGGGGGGGCAAAACCTACAATGAGCAGTTCTTC CASSQRGGKTYNEQFF
TRBJ1-1 TRBD1 TRBV5-1 NA TGCGCCAGCAGCGCGACAGGGGCGGACACTGAAGCTTTCTTT CASSATGADTEAFF
TRBJ2-3 TRBD2 TRBV29-1 NA TGCAGCGTCACCGGGACTAGCGGGGGGCACACAGATACGCAGTATTTT CSVTGTSGGHTDTQYF
TRBJ1-1 NA TRBV15 NA TGTGCCACCAGCAGAGGACCGAACACTGAAGCTTTCTTT CATSRGPNTEAFF
TRBJ1-2 NA TRBV5-1 few TGCGCCAGCAGCTTGGTTTTAGGCCCTAACTATGGCTACACCTTC CASSLVLGPNYGYTF
TRBJ2-7 TRBD1 TRBV27 NA TGTGCCAGCAGGGGGGACAGCTCCTACGAGCAGTACTTC CASRGDSSYEQYF
TRBJ2-7 NA TRBV5-1 few TGCGCCAGCTATCGACAGGCAAACGAGCAGTACTTC CASYRQANEQYF
TRBJ2-5 NA TRBV29-1 NA TGCAGCGTTGAATACAGGAACCAAGAGACCCAGTACTTC CSVEYRNQETQYF
TRBJ2-2 NA TRBV13 NA TGTGCCAGCAGCTTAGAACCCGGGGAGCTGTTTTTT CASSLEPGELFF
TRBJ2-2 NA TRBV29-1 few TGCAGCGCTTACAGACAGGGAGGGGCCACCGGGGAGCTGTTTTTT CSAYRQGGATGELFF
TRBJ2-1 NA TRBV5-1 NA TGCGCCAGCAGCTTGGGCGGACGGATCTCCTACAATGAGCAGTTCTTC CASSLGGRISYNEQFF
TRBJ1-1 TRBD1 TRBV4-1 few TGCGCCAGCAGCCAAGCGGACAGGGAGAACACTGAAGCTTTCTTT CASSQADRENTEAFF
TRBJ2-2 TRBD1 TRBV12-5 NA TGTGCTAGTGGTTTGCGGACAGGGCCGAACACCGGGGAGCTGTTTTTT CASGLRTGPNTGELFF
TRBJ1-6 NA TRBV4-3 few TGCGCCAGCAGCCAAGGATCAGCCGATAATTCACCCCTCCACTTT CASSQGSADNSPLHF
TRBJ1-1 TRBD1 TRBV29-1 NA TGCAGCGCCAGAACCGACAGGGCGAACACTGAAGCTTTCTTT CSARTDRANTEAFF
TRBJ1-1 NA TRBV7-8 once TGTGCCAGCAGCCCCGGGACCCTGAACACTGAAGCTTTCTTT CASSPGTLNTEAFF
TRBJ2-5 TRBD1 TRBV14 NA TGTGCCAGCAGCCATTACAGGGGACAAGAGACCCAGTACTTC CASSHYRGQETQYF